This TCR beta chain was identified during a study of cytomegalovirus exposure and HLA in healthy donors (dated by TCRdb to about 2017). Some background on the complete study: An earlier analysis of some 600 of the donors reported about 300 Gb of sequence data and 95 million to 130 million unique TCR beta sequences obtained from 180 million or so T cells. Around 320 gigabases of sequencing data and approximately 85 million unique TCR sequences were included in an early release covering over 600 HLA-typed donors. The genetic ancestry cluster associated with self-reported Caucasian donors included about four fifths of the roughly 400 genotyped donors. The aim of the study was to test whether cataloging public T cell receptors could identify signatures of past pathogen exposure. The study used immunosequencing to profile the T cell repertoires of about 670 subjects and linked those repertoires to cytomegalovirus serostatus. A separate validation cohort of some 130 different subjects was used in addition to the approximately 700-subject first cohort. High-throughput TCR immunosequencing, statistical association of individual TCRs with disease status, and machine learning were combined to predict cytomegalovirus infection status. A later analysis re-analyzed previously published TCR beta repertoires from 600 to 850 donors and added high-resolution HLA genotyping to study TCR occurrence patterns. In the later analysis, no new phenotypic data were used to find candidate immune exposures; instead, reliance was placed on TCR beta sequences and their occurrence across donors. To decide whether each TCR beta V gene segment behaved as functional or pseudogenic, an earlier analysis of fewer than 750 of the donors relied on high-throughput TCR beta sequencing. Alongside the repertoire data, information on donor age, sex, ethnicity and CMV serostatus was compiled. Genome-wide SNP genotypes for about 65% of the roughly 670 donors were used in a later genetic analysis, which treated that subset as a discovery cohort. All discovery cohort repertoires had been generated on a single sequencing platform. HLA typing included class I and class II loci at four-digit resolution. Typing coverage differed by locus: A, B, C, DRB1 and DQB1 were typed in about 629-630 donors, DQA1 in about 500, DPA1 in around 610, and DPB1 in 472. A handful of DR-DQ haplotypes were handled as single units for association and clustering because linkage in the cohort was strong. Across under 500 genotyped donors of the cohort, an average of approximately 240,000 unique TCR beta nucleotide sequences per donor were sequenced, and about a sixth of those sequences were non-productive. Summary of the overall study and its limitations: At a false discovery rate of 0.05, a later analysis linked 15,000 to 20,000 TCR beta sequences to specific HLA alleles. The authors suggested that the approach could potentially be extended to other disease states and immunological phenotypes. Linkage disequilibrium might explain the correlated functional status among segregating V segments, but an unknown experimental factor could not be excluded. Because HLA typing was missing for some donors at each locus, association tests included only the typed subset. A group of highly shared sequence variants was considered likely to be a technical artifact of the sequencing pipeline. When HLA alleles, especially DR and DQ, strongly co-occurred, attributing TCR associations to individual alleles was difficult. A total of fewer than 200 TCR beta chains were listed by the study as associated with cytomegalovirus. Most TCR sequences were observed very rarely across donors, whereas some public TCRs were present in many individuals. In an earlier analysis of about 550 of the donors, most TCR beta V segments were observed in productive rearrangements about 90% or about 30% of the time, broadly matching IMGT annotations. Compared with equally common non-associated chains, HLA-associated TCR beta chains in a later analysis were more clonally expanded and had lower generation probabilities. A few of the identified cytomegalovirus-associated TCR beta chains were confirmed in vitro to be specific for cytomegalovirus antigens. Immune exposure information for the cohort was limited to CMV serostatus. Presence/absence analyses assumed roughly uniform sequencing depth across donors, an assumption that may not hold. According to a later analysis, parvovirus B19, influenza, CMV and Epstein-Barr virus appeared linked to several top co-occurrence clusters. A later analysis found that most CMV-associated TCR beta chains appeared HLA-restricted, with HLA associations seemingly driven largely by CMV exposure. In a later genetic analysis, fewer N-insertions in productive TCRs were reported among donors in an Asian-associated ancestry cluster than the approximately 670-donor mean. The classifier was reported to diagnose cytomegalovirus status with high specificity and sensitivity in both the original cohort and the validation cohort. This cohort had only TCR beta chains sequenced, and the lack of alpha or paired-chain data limited which features could be detected. A further reported finding was that TCR beta sequences accurately predicted the HLA-A and HLA-B alleles for most subjects in the first cohort. Because counts were too low, about 17 rarely observed V segments, including chromosome 9 orphons, were excluded from the earlier analysis of under 650 of the donors. A later genetic analysis associated a missense DCLRE1C variant with V-gene and J-gene trimming of TCR beta chains, and an independent cohort replicated the association. In a later analysis, TCR association rates were found to vary across HLA loci, with the most associated TCRs seen for DRB1 alleles and the fewest for HLA-C alleles.

The cohort was made up of around 720 healthy bone marrow donors. Cohort members were all nominally healthy when sampled, although unrecorded immune exposures were likely present. The donor tested CMV seronegative and was one of the 352 seronegative cohort members. Each donor provided a peripheral blood sample, and peripheral blood mononuclear cells were used for TCR beta sequencing. Genomic DNA was extracted from the blood cell samples with the Qiagen DNeasy Blood Extraction Kit. The method behind the library was the immunoSEQ multiplex PCR assay. A mixture of 60 forward primers for TCR Vbeta segments and 13 reverse primers for TCR Jbeta segments was used in the multiplex PCR. A multiplex PCR assay on genomic DNA amplified the CDR3 region of rearranged TCR beta genes. The Illumina HiSeq System was used to sequence the amplified TCR beta libraries as 87-base-pair reads. The original methods were these. A later analysis tallied 75 million to 85 million unique TCR beta chains across the 640 or so repertoires, and about 10 million of those chains were shared by two or more donors. To remove PCR and sequencing errors, raw reads were error-corrected and collapsed into unique sequences using a nearest-neighbor algorithm that merged closely related sequences. Alignment of CDR3 sequences to IMGT reference sequences was used to assign V, D and J gene segments. Each retained sequence needed at least a six-nucleotide match to both a V gene segment and a J gene segment. A rearrangement counted as productive if the CDR3 had no stop codons and remained in frame with V and J, and every other rearrangement counted as non-productive. CDR3 was defined according to IMGT convention as the region running from the second conserved V-encoded cysteine to the conserved J-encoded phenylalanine. In an earlier analysis of more than 550 of the donors, sequences lacking an unambiguous match to a single V gene segment were excluded. In an earlier analysis of more than 500 of the donors, a V segment was called functional when productive rearrangements were above 56.7%, and segregating when the standard deviation between donors exceeded 5%. A statistical classification framework was built for diagnosing cytomegalovirus status from the catalog of TCR beta chain sequences. In a later analysis, V and J genes were assigned by comparing TCR nucleotide sequences against IMGT/GENE-DB human TR gene sequences. A later analysis assigned CDR3 sequences and most-parsimonious VDJ recombination scenarios with the TCRdist pipeline. In a later analysis, every TCR beta chain was defined by the combination of its CDR3 amino acid sequence and its V-gene family, and reads without a unique V-gene family were dropped. In a later analysis, around 650 highly shared, low-generation-probability nucleotide sequences were removed to address suspected cross-contamination and a sequencing artifact. In a later analysis, a clonal expansion index for each public chain was calculated from normalized within-repertoire ranks of inferred template counts. In a later analysis, generation probabilities were computed using a VDJ recombination model fitted to out-of-frame rearrangements, and the results were checked against IGoR. Hypergeometric tests were used in a later analysis to score TCR-TCR, TCR-HLA and TCR-CMV co-occurrence, with a repertoire-size bias correction applied to the TCR pairs. In a later analysis, false discovery rates were estimated by permuting HLA or CMV assignments 20 times. In a later analysis, co-occurring TCRs were grouped with DBSCAN, and TCRdist sequence similarity was added when clustering was performed within HLA-allele-positive subsets. For co-occurrence clustering, repertoires with fewer than 30,000 or more than 120,000 public chains were excluded, along with roughly 5 repertoires with anomalous nucleotide sharing. TCRdb retrieved this table from immuneACCESS and kept in-frame rearrangements only. Not all clones are present; in checked studies, unresolved V genes account for under half, and no reason is known for the remainder. Clone size and the V and J calls come from that table; the DNA yielded D and trimming. This sample comprises about 180,000 clones, about four fifths of them detected only once. 2.4% of the sample is taken by the ten largest.

As to this clone: It lacks a known antigen. The input lacks base qualities; no much larger clone sits a single base away.

This TCR was sampled from a male donor in good health and CMV-seronegative. The material sequenced was PBMCs.

The base sequence is TGTGCCAGCAGCGTAGGTTCAGGGGGAGAGACCCAGTACTTC. It translates to CASSVGSGGETQYF. The receptor chain draws on TRBV9 and TRBJ2-5, with 7 bases aligning to TRBD1. Trimmed from V: 0 bases; trimmed from J: 4 bases; junction bases lacking a gene match: 3. Counted from cysteine to phenylalanine, this CDR3 has 14 amino acids. The CDR3 DNA has 42 bases and is translated from base 1. Taken from the germline V gene, the CDR1 and CDR2 loops are SGDLS and YYNGEE.